This TCR beta chain was sequenced during a study of blood T cell repertoires in COVID-19 (dated by TCRdb to the early 2020s). With respect to the entire study: Collaborator samples came from the United States, Italy and Spain and covered acute and convalescent phases of COVID-19. The prospective study material was composed of cDNA or gDNA derived from T cells, B-cell-depleted T cells, or PBMCs. Subjects who had been exposed to COVID-19, were actively infected with it, or had recovered from it provided the deeply sampled blood TCRbeta repertoires that made up the dataset. The repertoires were released in a freely available public database intended as a resource for research on the immune response to SARS-CoV-2. The samples were drawn from two sources: the first 160 participants of the ongoing ImmuneRACE study, and 1,254 subjects contributed by 6 global collaborators. The sample metadata nearly always contained a de-identified subject ID, COVID-19 status, age in years and sex. HLA class I and class II types, where available, came from metadata supplied by the sample provider rather than from assay-based typing. On the study overall, not on this receptor specifically: Clinical and demographic metadata were provided uncurated, with the amount varying by source and participant.

V is clipped by 2 bases and J by 4 bases, and the sequence between their germline boundaries is 15 bases long. In the germline V gene, CDR1 corresponds to SGHAT and CDR2 to FQNNGV. The CDR3 has 15 amino acids, counting the end cysteine and valine. The only DNA kept is the CDR3, 45 bases in frame from the first base. Notes on this clone: No cognate antigen has been identified for it. Base-call qualities are not available, and no considerably larger clone is one nucleotide away.

TCRbeta CDR3 regions were amplified from genomic DNA using the immunoSEQ Assay, a bias-controlled multiplex PCR. The authors' pipeline ran thus. The number of nucleated cells in each sample was estimated from the amplification of reference gene primers within the assay. To quantify the absolute abundance of each unique TCRbeta CDR3 rearrangement, sequence reads were collapsed and filtered. Productive Simpson clonality was computed per sample as the square root of Simpson's diversity index over productive rearrangements. In its TCRdb copy, this immuneACCESS table keeps in-frame sequences only and misses some clones. Where compared with another copy, unresolved V genes explain less than half of these, and the others have no known cause. V and J calls and clone size are those listed in that table; D and trimming were worked out from the DNA. For this sample there are approximately 37,000 clones; more than 80% appear just once. Clones ranked in the top ten supply 35% to 50% of the sample.

Each collaborating institution followed its own protocols to collect whole blood in K2EDTA tubes. For TCRbeta analysis, collaborators shipped samples in one of three forms: frozen whole blood, isolated PBMCs, or DNA extracted from either of those sample types. The V and J segments used are TRBV11-2 and TRBJ2-7; the best D guess is TRBD1, with 6 bases matching. This TCR was sampled from a man aged 55-75 years with active or convalescent COVID-19. Input material: peripheral blood. The CDR3 protein sequence reads: CASSLRGTGSYEQYV. The DNA sequence reads TGTGCCAGCAGCTTAAGGGGGACGGGGAGTTACGAGCAGTACGTC.